The T cell receptor beta chain described here comes from a study of OX40 agonist ivuxolimab in advanced cancers. The study sampled blood at baseline, cycle 4 day 1, and cycle 7 day 1. This table comes from immunoSEQ multiplex PCR, and its TCRdb copy is limited to in-frame clones, with some not included. The table has about 33,000 clones, approximately 84% seen once. The V gene's germline CDR1 is SNHLY and CDR2 FYNNEI. Trimming pared 0 bases from V and 2 bases from J, leaving 5 bases between. The CDR3 is 14 amino acids. Sequencing used CD4+ or CD8+ T cells sorted from blood, obtained in a trial of the OX40 agonist ivuxolimab. This TCR derives from an adult with an advanced solid tumor such as melanoma, head and neck, liver or kidney cancer. The chain has TRBV2 and TRBJ1-5; the D is unclear. The CDR3 DNA follows: TGTGCCAGCAGTGAAGCGGCGGGCAATCAGCCCCAGCATTTT. It specifies CASSEAAGNQPQHF.